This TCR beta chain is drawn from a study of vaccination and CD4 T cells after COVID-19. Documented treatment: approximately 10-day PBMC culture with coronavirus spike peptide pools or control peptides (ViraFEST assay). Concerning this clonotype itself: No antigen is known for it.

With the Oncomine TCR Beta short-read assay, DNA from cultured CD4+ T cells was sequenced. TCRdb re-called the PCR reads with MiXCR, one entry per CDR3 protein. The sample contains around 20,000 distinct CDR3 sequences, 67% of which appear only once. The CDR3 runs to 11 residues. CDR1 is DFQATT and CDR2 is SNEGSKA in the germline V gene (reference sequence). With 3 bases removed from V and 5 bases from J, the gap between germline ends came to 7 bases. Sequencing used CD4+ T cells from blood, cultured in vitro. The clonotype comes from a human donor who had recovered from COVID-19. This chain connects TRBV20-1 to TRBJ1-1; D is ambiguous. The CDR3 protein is CSARGRTEAFF. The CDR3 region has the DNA TGCAGTGCTAGGGGGAGGACTGAAGCTTTCTTT.